This T cell receptor (beta chain) was obtained from a study of blood T cell repertoires in COVID-19. Study-level information: The origin of the acute and convalescent COVID-19 samples was the United States, Italy and Spain. PBMCs, B-cell-depleted T cells, or T cells provided the cDNA or gDNA that made up the material.

In the original processing: For nucleated cells, counts were estimated from reference gene primer amplification. Here immunoSEQ multiplex PCR was the method, and the copy in TCRdb shows in-frame clones only, minus some. Clone size and the V and J calls come from that table; the DNA yielded D and trimming. The sample lists hundreds of thousands of clones, over 80% occurring once. There are 16 residues in the CDR3. V trimming: 0 bases; J trimming: 5 bases; junction bases outside the gene matches: 5. The germline V gene has CDR1 SGHDT and CDR2 YYEEEE. V is TRBV5-6 and J is TRBJ2-1, with 10 bases lining up with TRBD2. The sequencing sample was made of peripheral blood. The clonotype comes from a man in his forties with acute or convalescent COVID-19. The CDR3: CASSLVWTSGNNEQFF. CDR3 in DNA: TGTGCCAGCAGCTTGGTATGGACTAGCGGAAACAATGAGCAGTTCTTC.